The 23 T cell receptor beta chains below come from one sample, sequenced in a study of blood T cell repertoires in COVID-19. The table came from immunoSEQ multiplex PCR; TCRdb's copy has only in-frame clones and leaves some out. The table shows 380,000 or so clones, with 81% occurring only once. Sequences were obtained from peripheral blood. The receptor source for this set is a human donor with acute or convalescent COVID-19. The donor label of this sample is uncertain.

This clone was observed a single time. The V call is TRBV7-8, the J call TRBJ1-6; D perhaps matches TRBD1 (5 bases). Germline CDR1 SGHVS, CDR2 FQNEAQ. The CDR3 length is 15 residues. V was shortened by 5 bases and J by 6 bases, with 14 bases between the two germline ends. This CDR3 is CASSLRGQANSPLHF. The CDR3 nucleotides are TGTGCCAGCAGCCTAAGGGGCCAGGCTAATTCACCCCTCCACTTT.

The J gene is TRBJ2-3, the V gene TRBV27; D is perhaps TRBD1 (6 bases). The V end was cut by 3 bases, the J end by 2 bases, with 27 bases between. Germline V CDR1 and CDR2: MNHEY, SMNVEV (reference sequence). The CDR3 has 20 amino acids. The CDR3 DNA is TGTGCCAGCAGTTTGATAGGCAGGGGCCTTGGCAAGGACGACACAGATACGCAGTATTTT. Residues: CASSLIGRGLGKDDTDTQYF.

The chain couples TRBV5-8 to TRBJ2-2, with D possibly being TRBD2 (6 bases). The V end lost 7 bases, the J end lost 4 bases, and 17 bases lay between the germline ends. Looked up from germline, CDR1 is SGHTS and CDR2 is YDEGEE. The CDR3 totals 15 residues. The CDR3 DNA reads TGTGCCAGCCGGGCCTTCGGGACTGTCACCGGGGAGCTGTTTTTT. It is translated as CASRAFGTVTGELFF. The entire variable domain, with the rest obtained from reference TRBV5-8 and TRBJ2-2, is as follows: EAGVTQSPTHLIKTRGQQATLRCSPISGHTSVYWYQQALGLGLQFLLWYDEGEERNRGNFPPRFSGRQFPNYSSELNVNALELEDSALYLCASRAFGTVTGELFFGEGSRLTVL.

The chain couples TRBV6-5 to TRBJ2-7, with D unresolved. The V gene lost 4 bases and the J gene lost 2 bases, with 6 bases spanning the gap. CDR1 is MNHEY and CDR2 is SVGAGI in the germline V gene. The CDR3 runs 12 residues. The CDR3 loop reads CASSSTAYEQYF. The CDR3 bases are TGTGCCAGCAGTTCCACGGCCTACGAGCAGTACTTC.

This clone was detected a few times. This chain links TRBV18 with TRBJ2-2; perhaps TRBD2 as D (6 bases). The V end was cut by 8 bases, the J end by 2 bases, with 15 bases between. This CDR3 spans 15 amino acids. Germline V gene lookup returns CDR1 KGHSH and CDR2 LQKENI. Here the CDR3 reads CASHEAAGNTGELFF. The CDR3 region has the DNA TGTGCCAGCCACGAGGCAGCGGGCAACACCGGGGAGCTGTTTTTT.

The CDR3 nucleotides read TGTGCCAGTAGTATAACCCCGGACAGCTTGAACTATGGCTACACCTTC. Its protein is CASSITPDSLNYGYTF. The chain has TRBV19 and TRBJ1-2, with D maybe TRBD1 (6 bases). Trimming stripped 2 bases from V and 2 bases from J, with 15 bases between. The CDR3 covers 16 residues. Germline V CDR1 and CDR2: LNHDA, SQIVND (reference sequence).

This rearrangement joins TRBV27 to TRBJ1-2; TRBD1 matches at 9 bases. Germline assignment: CDR1 MNHEY and CDR2 SMNVEV (reference sequence). V was pared by 6 bases and J by 2 bases, with 4 bases of the junction left unmatched. The CDR3 has 14 amino acids. CDR3 sequence reads: CASRQQGANYGYTF. CDR3 bases: TGTGCCAGCAGGCAACAGGGGGCAAACTATGGCTACACCTTC.

This chain links TRBV6-1 with TRBJ1-1; 8 positions match TRBD1. CDR1 is MNHNS and CDR2 is SASEGT in the germline V gene. This CDR3 is 15 amino acids long. Trimming took 2 bases from V and 4 from J; bases not matched to a gene: 6. This CDR3 is CASSEQGAGSTEAFF. The CDR3 bases are TGTGCCAGCAGTGAACAGGGGGCAGGGAGCACTGAAGCTTTCTTT.

This chain uses TRBV29-1 with TRBJ1-2; no reliable D call. CDR1 and CDR2 from the germline V gene are SQVTM and ANQGSEA. The V and J ends lost 5 bases and 8 bases respectively, with 21 bases between them. The CDR3 totals 14 residues. CDR3 sequence reads: CSVPRSGQAQGYTF. CDR3 DNA sequence: TGCAGCGTTCCGAGATCCGGCCAGGCGCAAGGCTACACCTTC.

Ten or more counts support this clone. The chain uses TRBV10-3 and TRBJ1-2, with a tentative D call TRBD1 (6 bases). Trimming took off 6 bases at V and 7 bases at J, with 15 bases between the two ends. Germline CDR1 is ENHRY and CDR2 is SYGVKD. There are 13 residues in the CDR3. CDR3 sequence reads: CAISSQGPTGYTF. The CDR3 coding sequence is TGTGCCATCAGCTCACAGGGACCGACTGGCTACACCTTC.

The chain employs TRBV4-2 and TRBJ1-5; D is undetermined. This CDR3 contains 15 residues. Trimming pared 1 base from V and 5 bases from J, leaving 12 bases between. Per the germline V gene, CDR1 is LGHNA and CDR2 is YNFKEQ. The CDR3 loop reads CASSQVEGGDQPQHF. The CDR3 nucleotides read TGTGCCAGCAGCCAAGTCGAGGGAGGCGATCAGCCCCAGCATTTT.

This clone was seen only once. J is TRBJ2-3 and V is TRBV2; TRBD2 matches at 9 bases. Unmatched junction bases numbered 11, after V lost 7 bases and J lost 6 bases. The CDR3 is 15 residues long. Germline V gives CDR1 SNHLY, CDR2 FYNNEI. The chain's CDR3 is CASTLAGPIRDTQYF. DNA of the CDR3: TGTGCCAGCACCCTAGCGGGACCCATCAGGGATACGCAGTATTTT.

The rearrangement links TRBV7-9 to TRBJ1-1; a weak D match, TRBD1 (5 bases). The germline V gene encodes CDR1 SEHNR and CDR2 FQNEAQ (reference sequence). The CDR3 spans 14 residues. The V and J ends lost 1 base and 1 base respectively, with 7 bases between them. The chain's CDR3 is CASSLGGWNTEAFF. DNA of the CDR3: TGTGCCAGCAGCTTAGGGGGCTGGAACACTGAAGCTTTCTTT.

The chain is built from TRBV6-1 and TRBJ1-1, with D possibly being TRBD1 (5 bases). V dropped 2 bases and J dropped 5 bases, with 9 bases sitting between them. The germline CDR1 and CDR2 sequences are MNHNS and SASEGT. This CDR3 is built from 13 residues. The CDR3 region has the DNA TGTGCCAGCAGTGAACGCAGGGAAACTGAAGCTTTCTTT. Amino acid sequence: CASSERRETEAFF.

The chain carries TRBV9 and TRBJ2-1, with a tentative D call TRBD1 (5 bases). Trimming left V 3 bases short and J 2 bases short, with 6 bases between. The V gene's germline CDR1 is SGDLS and CDR2 YYNGEE. This CDR3 region has 13 residues. The CDR3 region is CASSGTPYNEQFF. In DNA form, the CDR3 reads TGTGCCAGCAGCGGGACACCCTACAATGAGCAGTTCTTC.

This clone came up a few times. This sequence joins TRBV10-2 and TRBJ1-3; D perhaps matches TRBD1 (5 bases). The germline V gene has CDR1 WSHSY and CDR2 SAAADI. V was trimmed by 6 bases and J by 3 bases, leaving 6 bases between them. CDR3 length: 12 residues. The chain's CDR3 is CASSDSGNTIYF. The DNA of the CDR3 is TGCGCCAGCAGCGACAGTGGAAACACCATATATTTT.

The DNA for the CDR3 is TGTGCCAGCAGCTTAGATGACAGGCCCCTCTATGGCTACACCTTC. As protein: CASSLDDRPLYGYTF. This chain connects TRBV11-2 to TRBJ1-2, with a weak D call TRBD1 (6 bases). The CDR3 loop spans 15 amino acids. V lost 0 bases to trimming and J lost 4 bases, with 12 bases between them. From germline, CDR1 is SGHAT and CDR2 FQNNGV.

The chain combines TRBV19 with TRBJ1-3; D unclear. CDR3 length: 18 residues. Trimming shortened V by 7 bases and J by 2 bases, and 24 bases separated the two germline ends. Germline CDR1 LNHDA, CDR2 SQIVND (reference sequence). This CDR3 reads CASTPSRRPASPGNTIYF. The CDR3, as DNA: TGTGCCAGTACCCCGAGTAGGCGGCCCGCGTCGCCTGGAAACACCATATATTTT.

Written as DNA, the CDR3 is TGTGCCAGCAATTCTAAGAGCAATCAGCCCCAGCATTTT. This gives the protein CASNSKSNQPQHF. The V call is TRBV27, the J call TRBJ1-5, with D unclear. V shed 7 bases and J shed 1 base, with 8 bases lying between them. CDR3 size: 13 residues. Germline-derived CDR1 and CDR2 are MNHEY and SMNVEV (reference sequence).

The gene calls are TRBV4-1 and TRBJ1-5, with D possibly matching TRBD1 (6 bases). The CDR3 length is 16 residues. Germline V lookup: CDR1 MGHRA, CDR2 YSYEKL. V gave up 0 bases and J gave up 4 bases, with 13 bases separating them. CDR3: CASSQDGTPRNQPQHF. The CDR3 bases are TGCGCCAGCAGCCAAGATGGGACACCACGAAATCAGCCCCAGCATTTT.

The genes are TRBV5-1 and TRBJ2-7, with 9 bases that match TRBD2. The CDR3 covers 15 residues. Germline trimming cut 2 bases from V and 4 bases from J; bases unmatched to any gene: 7. CDR1 and CDR2 (germline): SGHRS, YFSETQ. The CDR3 nucleotides read TGCGCCAGCAGCTTTCTGCCTAGCGGGGAATACGAGCAGTACTTC. Amino acid sequence: CASSFLPSGEYEQYF.

V is TRBV2 and J is TRBJ2-3, with 7 positions matching TRBD1. This CDR3 has 13 residues. Per germline, CDR1 SNHLY and CDR2 FYNNEI. J lost 1 base, V lost 7 bases, and 2 bases had no gene match. The chain's CDR3 is CASKGGGTDTQYF. CDR3 nucleotides: TGTGCCAGCAAAGGGGGCGGCACAGATACGCAGTATTTT.

The chain recombines TRBV6-5 with TRBJ2-7; a weak D match, TRBD1 (6 bases). The germline V gene encodes CDR1 MNHEY and CDR2 SVGAGI. There are 15 residues in the CDR3. Trimming shortened V by 1 base and J by 5 bases, and 15 bases separated the two germline ends. The CDR3 sequence: CASSYFRGGTDEQYF. The CDR3 bases are TGTGCCAGCAGTTACTTTCGAGGGGGAACCGACGAGCAGTACTTC.